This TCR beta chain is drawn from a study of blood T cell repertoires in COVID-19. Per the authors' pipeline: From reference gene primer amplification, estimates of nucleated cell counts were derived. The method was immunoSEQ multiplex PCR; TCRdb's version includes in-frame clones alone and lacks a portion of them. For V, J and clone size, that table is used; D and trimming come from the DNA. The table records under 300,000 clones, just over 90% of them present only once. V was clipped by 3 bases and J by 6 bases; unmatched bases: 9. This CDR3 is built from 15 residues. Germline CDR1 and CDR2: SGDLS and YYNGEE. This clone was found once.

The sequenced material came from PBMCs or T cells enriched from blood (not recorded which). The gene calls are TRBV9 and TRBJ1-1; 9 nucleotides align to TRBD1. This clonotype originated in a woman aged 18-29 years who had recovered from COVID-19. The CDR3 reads CASSGSPGQGPEAFF. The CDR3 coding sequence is TGTGCCAGCAGCGGATCACCGGGACAGGGTCCTGAAGCTTTCTTT.